This TCR beta chain is drawn from a study of shared clonotypes between healthy human individuals. The donors were adults (healthy and HIV-negative) with no recent acute infections or vaccinations. Only in-frame clones appear in the TCRdb table, and some are missing; sequencing was by immunoSEQ multiplex PCR. Of roughly 2,300,000 clones in the sample, about nine tenths were seen once. Germline loops: CDR1 SGHRS, CDR2 YFSETQ. The CDR3 spans 13 residues. The V gene lost 4 bases and the J gene lost 5 bases, with 12 bases spanning the gap. This chain links TRBV5-1 with TRBJ2-5; no clear D gene. This clonotype was sampled from a man in his late teens or twenties in good health. Some clones in this sample may be carry-over from other donors' samples. The sequencing sample was made of naive CD4+ T cells from PBMCs. Subset of the sample: CD45RA+ positively selected. CDR3 loop: CASSPGRFETQYF. The CDR3, as DNA: TGCGCCAGCAGCCCCGGGCGATTTGAGACCCAGTACTTC.